These 8 T cell receptor beta chains originate from one sample sequenced in a study of T cell repertoires in cytomegalovirus infection (dated by TCRdb to about 2019). Their antigen targets remain unknown. Sequencing used an Illumina HiSeq 1500. TCRdb reprocessing: public reads trimmed at Q25 with fastp, clones called with MiXCR, in-frame beta chains kept. Rows are unified per CDR3 protein, each entry keeping the most common DNA and genes. This sample gives 830,000 or so distinct CDR3 sequences in total; approximately 29% of them show up just once. Together, the top ten hold roughly 12% of the sample. In the paper's terms, the treatment or condition label means: in vitro stimulation with specific CMV peptide epitopes to enrich CMV-specific T cells. The starting material was cultured CD8+ T cells from PBMCs, obtained from culture after CMV antigen stimulation. The receptors derive from a human donor in good health (CMV status not recorded). Some clones in this sample may be carry-over from other donors' samples.

This clonotype was seen a few times. The chain carries TRBV7-6 and TRBJ2-1; TRBD2 agrees at 10 bases. This CDR3 has 15 amino acids. Germline CDR1 reads SGHVS; CDR2 reads FNYEAQ. Trimming took 5 bases from V and 7 from J; bases not matched to a gene: 8. The CDR3 nucleotides are TGTGCCAGCAGCAAAAGCGGGGGGGCCCGAAATGAGCAGTTCTTC. Translated: CASSKSGGARNEQFF.

The rearrangement uses TRBV2 and TRBJ1-2; D ambiguous. Germline CDR1 and CDR2: SNHLY and FYNNEI. The CDR3 spans 13 residues. V lost 8 bases and J 4 bases, leaving 14 bases between the germline ends. The CDR3 reads CASLQEDFYGYTF. The CDR3, as DNA: TGTGCCAGCCTTCAAGAGGATTTCTATGGCTACACCTTC.

J is TRBJ1-1 and V is TRBV15; possible D gene TRBD1, 6 bases. V dropped 5 bases and J dropped 3 bases, with 10 bases sitting between them. This CDR3 has 13 residues. Looked up from germline, CDR1 is LNHNV and CDR2 is YYDKDF (reference sequence). CDR3 loop: CATSPDRHTEAFF. Written as DNA, the CDR3 is TGTGCCACCAGCCCCGACAGGCACACTGAAGCTTTCTTT. The variable domain in full, with the rest retrieved from reference TRBV15 and TRBJ1-1, is DAMVIQNPRYQVTQFGKPVTLSCSQTLNHNVMYWYQQKSSQAPKLLFHYYDKDFNNEADTPDNFQSRRPNTSFCFLDIRSPGLGDTAMYLCATSPDRHTEAFFGQGTRLTVV.

This clonotype was observed at least ten times. J is TRBJ1-1 and V is TRBV7-6; 8 nucleotides line up with TRBD1. The length of the CDR3 is 16 residues. The ends lost 0 bases at V and 1 base at J; junction bases unmatched: 4. CDR1 is SGHVS, CDR2 FNYEAQ, per germline. Written as DNA, the CDR3 is TGTGCCAGCAGCTTAGCTAGGACAGGGAAGAACACTGAAGCTTTCTTT. Its translation: CASSLARTGKNTEAFF.

This clonotype was observed a handful of times. The chain joins TRBV7-8 to TRBJ2-7; D might be TRBD2 (6 bases). The CDR3 consists of 16 residues. V was clipped by 4 bases and J by 2 bases, with 18 bases between them. Germline CDR1 and CDR2: SGHVS and FQNEAQ. CDR3 in amino acids: CASSSQDRDFAYEQYF. The DNA of the CDR3 is TGTGCCAGCAGCTCCCAAGATCGGGACTTCGCCTACGAGCAGTACTTC.

The chain recombines TRBV6-5 with TRBJ2-5; a possible D gene is TRBD2 (5 bases). CDR1 MNHEY and CDR2 SVGAGI come from the germline V gene. The CDR3 spans 12 residues. V lost 7 bases and J lost 4, with 10 bases in between. CDR3 DNA: TGTGCCAGCACGGGGTTGGGAGAGACCCAGTACTTC. It translates to CASTGLGETQYF.

This clonotype was observed at least ten times. The chain has TRBV5-8 and TRBJ2-1, with D uncertain. Germline V CDR1 and CDR2: SGHTS, YDEGEE. Trimming shortened V by 1 base and J by 9 bases, and 5 bases separated the two germline ends. The CDR3 is 11 residues long. CDR3 in DNA: TGTGCCAGCAGCTTGCCGGGTGAGCAGTTCTTC. Its protein product is CASSLPGEQFF.

The chain employs TRBV6-5 and TRBJ1-2, with D possibly being TRBD1 (5 bases). Germline values: CDR1 MNHEY, CDR2 SVGAGI. The germline V and J ends were trimmed by 2 bases and 0 bases, with 13 bases remaining between them. The length of the CDR3 is 16 residues. CDR3 residues: CASSYRPGTANYGYTF. The CDR3 region has the DNA TGTGCCAGCAGTTACCGTCCCGGGACCGCTAACTATGGCTACACCTTC.